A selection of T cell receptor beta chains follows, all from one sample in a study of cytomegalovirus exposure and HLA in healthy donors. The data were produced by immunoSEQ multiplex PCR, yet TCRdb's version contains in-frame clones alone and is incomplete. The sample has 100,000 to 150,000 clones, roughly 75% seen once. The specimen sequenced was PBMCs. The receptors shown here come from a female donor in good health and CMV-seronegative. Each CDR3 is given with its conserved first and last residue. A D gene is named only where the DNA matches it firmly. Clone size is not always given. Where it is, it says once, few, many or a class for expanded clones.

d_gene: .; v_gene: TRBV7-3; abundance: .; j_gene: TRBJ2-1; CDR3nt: TGTGCCAGCAGCTTAACTGGGACACCGAGTACCAATGAGCAGTTCTTC; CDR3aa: CASSLTGTPSTNEQFF
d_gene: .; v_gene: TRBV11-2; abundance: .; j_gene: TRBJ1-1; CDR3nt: TGTGCCAGCAGCCTAGTTAGGGGGTACACTGAAGCTTTCTTT; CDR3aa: CASSLVRGYTEAFF
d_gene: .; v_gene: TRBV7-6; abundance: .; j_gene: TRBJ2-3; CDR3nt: TGTGCCAGCAGCTCCCCCTCGGCAGGCCAACGAGATACGCAGTATTTT; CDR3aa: CASSSPSAGQRDTQYF
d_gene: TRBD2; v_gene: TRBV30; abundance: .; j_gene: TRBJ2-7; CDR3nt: TGTGCCTGGGTTAGCGGGGTATACGAGCAGTACTTC; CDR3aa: CAWVSGVYEQYF
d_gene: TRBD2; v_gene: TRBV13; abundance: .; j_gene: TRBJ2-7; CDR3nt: TGTGCCAGCAGCTCGGGACCGGGACTAGCGGGACTCTACGAGCAGTACTTC; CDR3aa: CASSSGPGLAGLYEQYF
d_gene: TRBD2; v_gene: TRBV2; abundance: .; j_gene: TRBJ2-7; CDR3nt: TGTGCCAGCAGCGACACTAGCGGGCGCTACGAGCAGTACTTC; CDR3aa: CASSDTSGRYEQYF
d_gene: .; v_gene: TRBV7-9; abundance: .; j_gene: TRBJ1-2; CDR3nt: TGTGCCAGCAGCTTATGGGGCGGAGGCTACACCTTC; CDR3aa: CASSLWGGGYTF
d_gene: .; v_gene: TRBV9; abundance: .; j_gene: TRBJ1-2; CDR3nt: TGTGCCAGCAGCACACCGGGGGAGGTTTATGGCTACACCTTC; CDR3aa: CASSTPGEVYGYTF
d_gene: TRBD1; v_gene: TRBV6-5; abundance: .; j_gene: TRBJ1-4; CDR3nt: TGTGCCAGCAGTCTCCGGACAGGGAACGAAAAACTGTTTTTT; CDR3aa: CASSLRTGNEKLFF
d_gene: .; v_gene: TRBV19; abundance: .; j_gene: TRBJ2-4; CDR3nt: TGTGCCAGTAGTCCCGGGGCCAGGGGTGACATTCAGTACTTC; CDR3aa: CASSPGARGDIQYF
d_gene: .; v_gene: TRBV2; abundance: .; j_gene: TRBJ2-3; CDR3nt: TGTGCCAGCAGTGAATCCGGGACTAGCACAGATACGCAGTATTTT; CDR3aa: CASSESGTSTDTQYF
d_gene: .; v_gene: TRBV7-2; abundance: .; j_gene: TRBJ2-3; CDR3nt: TGTGCCAGCAGCGCCGACTATCCTAGCACAGATACGCAGTATTTT; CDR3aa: CASSADYPSTDTQYF
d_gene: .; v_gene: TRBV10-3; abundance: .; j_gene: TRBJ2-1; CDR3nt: TGTGCCATCAGTGACCCCGGGGGAGGCCGAGCTGCCAGAGAAAGTGAGCAGTTCTTC; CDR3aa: CAISDPGGGRAARESEQFF
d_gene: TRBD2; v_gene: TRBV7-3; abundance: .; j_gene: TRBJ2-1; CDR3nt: TGTGCCAGCAGCTTAATGCGGGAGGGACGGGATGAGCAGTTCTTC; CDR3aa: CASSLMREGRDEQFF
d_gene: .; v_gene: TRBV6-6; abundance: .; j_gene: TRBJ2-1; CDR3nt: TGTGCCAGCAGTTACCCAGATGGGAGCAATGAGCAGTTCTTC; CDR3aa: CASSYPDGSNEQFF
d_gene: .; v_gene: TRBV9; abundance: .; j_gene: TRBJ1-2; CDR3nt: TGTGCCAGCAGCTTCTCGGGACACTGGGACTATGGCTACACCTTC; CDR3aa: CASSFSGHWDYGYTF
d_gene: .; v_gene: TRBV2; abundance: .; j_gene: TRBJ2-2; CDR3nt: TGTGCCAGCAGCCTGGACAGCGGCACCGGGGAGCTGTTTTTT; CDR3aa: CASSLDSGTGELFF
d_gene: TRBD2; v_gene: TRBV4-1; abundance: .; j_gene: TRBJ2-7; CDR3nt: TGCGCCAGCAGCCATCAGGCGGGAGTGGTAAGAGAGCAGTACTTC; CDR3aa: CASSHQAGVVREQYF
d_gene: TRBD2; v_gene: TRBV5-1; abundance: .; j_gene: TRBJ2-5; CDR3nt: TGCGCCAGCAGCATCGACGGGGGGGCCGCGGAGACCCAGTACTTC; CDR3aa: CASSIDGGAAETQYF
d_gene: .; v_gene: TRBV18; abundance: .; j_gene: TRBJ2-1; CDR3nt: TGTGCCAGCTCACCGTCATCCCACAATGAGCAGTTCTTC; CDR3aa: CASSPSSHNEQFF
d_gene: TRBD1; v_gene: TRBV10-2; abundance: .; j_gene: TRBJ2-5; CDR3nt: TGCGCCAGCCGGGACAGGCCCCAAGAGACCCAGTACTTC; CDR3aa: CASRDRPQETQYF
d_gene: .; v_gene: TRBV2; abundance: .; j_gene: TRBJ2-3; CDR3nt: TGTGCCAGTGCAGACGCGGAGCTTACAGATACGCAGTATTTT; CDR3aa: CASADAELTDTQYF
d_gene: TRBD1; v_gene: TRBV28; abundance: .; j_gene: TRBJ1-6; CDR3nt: TGTGCCAGCAGTTTAATCCACAGGGGGCATTCACCCCTCCACTTT; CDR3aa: CASSLIHRGHSPLHF
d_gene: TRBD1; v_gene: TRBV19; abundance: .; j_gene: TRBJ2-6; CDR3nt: TGTGCCAGTCATCGGACAGGGTCCGCTGGGGCCAACGTCCTGACTTTC; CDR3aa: CASHRTGSAGANVLTF
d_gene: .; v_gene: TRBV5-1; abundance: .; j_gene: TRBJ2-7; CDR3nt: TGCGCCAGCAGCTTGGACAGCTACTACGAGCAGTACTTC; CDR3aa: CASSLDSYYEQYF
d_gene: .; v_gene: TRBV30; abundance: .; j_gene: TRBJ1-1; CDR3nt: TGTGCCTGTACAGTACTTAACACTGAAGCTTTCTTT; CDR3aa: CACTVLNTEAFF
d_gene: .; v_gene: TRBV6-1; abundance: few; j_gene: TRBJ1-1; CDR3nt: TGTGCCAGCAGTATTAACAGATACACTGAAGCTTTCTTT; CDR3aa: CASSINRYTEAFF
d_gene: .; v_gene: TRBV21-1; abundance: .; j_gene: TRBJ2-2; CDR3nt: TGTGCCAGAGGGAAGGGCGGGACGAACACCGGGGAGCTGTTTTTT; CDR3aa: CARGKGGTNTGELFF
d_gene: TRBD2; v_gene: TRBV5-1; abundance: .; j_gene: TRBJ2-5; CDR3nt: TGCGCCAGCAGCCAAGCCCCTAGGGGGACTAGCGGTGGGGAGACCCAGTACTTC; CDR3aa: CASSQAPRGTSGGETQYF
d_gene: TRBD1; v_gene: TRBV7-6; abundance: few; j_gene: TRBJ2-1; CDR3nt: TGTGCCAGCAGTTACGGACAGGTCGGTGGGCAGTTCTTC; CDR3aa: CASSYGQVGGQFF
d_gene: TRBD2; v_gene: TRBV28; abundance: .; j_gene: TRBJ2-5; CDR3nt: TGTGCCAGCACCCTCACCGGGACTAGCGGGAGCAGCCACTTC; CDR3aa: CASTLTGTSGSSHF
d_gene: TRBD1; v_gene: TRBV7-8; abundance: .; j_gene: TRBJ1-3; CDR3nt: TGTGCCAGCAACAGGGGTGGTGGAAACACCATATATTTT; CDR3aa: CASNRGGGNTIYF
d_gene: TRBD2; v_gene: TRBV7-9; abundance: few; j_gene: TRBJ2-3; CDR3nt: TGTGCCAGCAGCTTAGCAGCGGGGGGGTTCACAGATACGCAGTATTTT; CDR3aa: CASSLAAGGFTDTQYF
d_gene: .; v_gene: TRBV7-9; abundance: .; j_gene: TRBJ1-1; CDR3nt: TGTGCCAGCAGCTTAGGGACAGCGGGGGCCACTGAAGCTTTCTTT; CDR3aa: CASSLGTAGATEAFF
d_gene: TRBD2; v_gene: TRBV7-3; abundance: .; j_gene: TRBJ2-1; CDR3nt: TGTGCCAGCAGCCCACTAGCGGGAGCTGAGCAGTTCTTC; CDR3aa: CASSPLAGAEQFF
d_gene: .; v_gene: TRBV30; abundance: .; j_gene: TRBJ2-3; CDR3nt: TGTGCCTGGAGCTCCCCGTATGCGGGGCTCACAGATACGCAGTATTTT; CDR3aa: CAWSSPYAGLTDTQYF
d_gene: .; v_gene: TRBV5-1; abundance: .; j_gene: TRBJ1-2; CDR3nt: TGCGCCAGCACCCCCGGGGGGGCGAGTGGCTACACCTTC; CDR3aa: CASTPGGASGYTF
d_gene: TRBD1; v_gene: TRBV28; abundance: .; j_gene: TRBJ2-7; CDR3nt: TGTGCCAGCAGAAAAACCGGGACAGGGAACGAGCAGTACTTC; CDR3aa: CASRKTGTGNEQYF
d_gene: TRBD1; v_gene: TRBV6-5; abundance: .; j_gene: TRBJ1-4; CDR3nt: TGTGCCAGCAGTTCCCGACAGGGGGGAGGAGAAAAACTGTTTTTT; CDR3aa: CASSSRQGGGEKLFF
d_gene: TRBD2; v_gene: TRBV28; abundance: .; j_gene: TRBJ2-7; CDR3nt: TGTGCCAGCAGGAATAGCGGGCGCAGGGAGCAGTACTTC; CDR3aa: CASRNSGRREQYF
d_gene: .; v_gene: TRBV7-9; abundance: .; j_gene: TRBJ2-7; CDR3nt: TGTGCCAGCAACGAAGAACACCGGGACGGGGGCTCCTACGAGCAGTACTTC; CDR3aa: CASNEEHRDGGSYEQYF
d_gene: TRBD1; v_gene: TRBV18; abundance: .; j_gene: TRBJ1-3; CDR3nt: TGTGCCAGCTCACCACCGGGACAGGGGACAGGAAACACCATATATTTT; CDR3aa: CASSPPGQGTGNTIYF
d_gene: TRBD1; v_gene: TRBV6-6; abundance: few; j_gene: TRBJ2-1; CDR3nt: TGTGCCAGCAAAAGGACAGGGGACAATGAGCAGTTCTTC; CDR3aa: CASKRTGDNEQFF
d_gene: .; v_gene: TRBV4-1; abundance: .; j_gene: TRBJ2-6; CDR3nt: TGCGCCAGCTCTCAGGGGGGTTTGTACTCTGGGGCCAACGTCCTGACTTTC; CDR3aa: CASSQGGLYSGANVLTF
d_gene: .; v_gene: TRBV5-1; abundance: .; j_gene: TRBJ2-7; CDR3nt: TGCGCCAGCAGCTTGGTGGGTCAGGCCGCGCCCGAGCAGTACTTC; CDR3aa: CASSLVGQAAPEQYF
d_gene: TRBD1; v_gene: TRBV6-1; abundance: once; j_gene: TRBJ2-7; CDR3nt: TGTGCCAGCAGTGTGGACAGGGCATCCTACGAGCAGTACTTC; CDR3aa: CASSVDRASYEQYF
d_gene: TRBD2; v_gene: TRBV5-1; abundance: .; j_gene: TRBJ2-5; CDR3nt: TGCGCCAGCACAGACCTAGCGGGGGGGGAGACCCAGTACTTC; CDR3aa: CASTDLAGGETQYF
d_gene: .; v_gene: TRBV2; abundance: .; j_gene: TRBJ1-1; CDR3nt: TGTGCCAGCAGTGAAGCGGGGCGGGGGAGGATCACTGAAGCTTTCTTT; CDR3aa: CASSEAGRGRITEAFF
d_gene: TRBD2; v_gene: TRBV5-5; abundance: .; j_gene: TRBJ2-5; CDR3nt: TGTGCCAGCAGCCCGACTCGGGCGGGAGGTGATGAGACCCAGTACTTC; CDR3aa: CASSPTRAGGDETQYF
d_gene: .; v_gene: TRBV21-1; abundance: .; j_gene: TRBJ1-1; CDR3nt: TGTGCCAGCACGGCAGGGGACCCCATGAACACTGAAGCTTTCTTT; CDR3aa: CASTAGDPMNTEAFF
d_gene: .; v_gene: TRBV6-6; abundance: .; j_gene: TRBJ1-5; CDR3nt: TGTGCCAGCAGTTACCAAAATCAGCCCCAGCATTTT; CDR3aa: CASSYQNQPQHF
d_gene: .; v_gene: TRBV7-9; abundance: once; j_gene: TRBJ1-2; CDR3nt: TGTGCCAGTAGCACGAGGACAGATTATGGCTACACCTTC; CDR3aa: CASSTRTDYGYTF